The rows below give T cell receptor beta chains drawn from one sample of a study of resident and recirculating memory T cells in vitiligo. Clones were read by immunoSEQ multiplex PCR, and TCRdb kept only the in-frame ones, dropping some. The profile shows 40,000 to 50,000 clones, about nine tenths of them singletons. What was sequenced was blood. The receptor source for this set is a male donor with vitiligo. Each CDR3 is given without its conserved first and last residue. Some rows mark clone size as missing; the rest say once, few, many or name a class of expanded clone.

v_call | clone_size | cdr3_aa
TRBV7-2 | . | ASSSPGISYNSPLH
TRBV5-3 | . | ARTVSVATNEKLF
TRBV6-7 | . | ASNREEGPNYGYT
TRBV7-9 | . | ASSPGVLVPEAF
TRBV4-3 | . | ASSQDLQVGRQH
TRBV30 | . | AWSGGEGAF
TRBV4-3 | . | ASSQDGTGLRTIY
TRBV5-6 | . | ASSTTAVGGRH
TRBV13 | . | ASSLTRGTEAF
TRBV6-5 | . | ASRHGLSPEKLF
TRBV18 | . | ASSRLGANYEQY
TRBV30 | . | AWSGTGNQPQH
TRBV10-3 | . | ATESRNGANGYT
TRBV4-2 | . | ASSQRGLSSYNEQF
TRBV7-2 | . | ASSLWGPEAF
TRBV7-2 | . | ASSLVSGGSKETQY
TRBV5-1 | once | ASSLKGGDTEAF
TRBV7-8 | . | ASSSRTARGTEAF
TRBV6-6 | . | ASAGQGAGGELF
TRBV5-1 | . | ASSLGDSQIQKETQY
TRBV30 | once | AWSVKVTGGETQY
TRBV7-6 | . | ASSLRYRGEGREKLF
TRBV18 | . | ASLTPGNNYGYT
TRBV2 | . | ASRWRGQSTDTQY
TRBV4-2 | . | ASRIGASGNTIY
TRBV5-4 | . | ASARGSDYGYT
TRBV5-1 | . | ASSLGQGPRGSGNTIY
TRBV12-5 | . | ASGLGQGGTGELF
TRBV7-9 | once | ASSLVWGLETQY
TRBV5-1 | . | ASSLGLASIIQETQY
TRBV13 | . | ASSSSAGTGDRSYNEQF
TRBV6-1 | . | ASSDYQGQSDTQY
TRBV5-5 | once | ASSRRRGPTAGELF
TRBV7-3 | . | ASSLGGGNYNEQF
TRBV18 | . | ASSPSGTPANTGELF
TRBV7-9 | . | ASSIHRGAYGYT
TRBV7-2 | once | ASSLAGVRSYNEQF
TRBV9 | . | ASSDGRGASTEAF
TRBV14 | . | ASSPNQGYTIY
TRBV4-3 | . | ASSQEEVIHSGANVLT
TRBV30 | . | AWNPNTDTQY
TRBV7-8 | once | ASSLALDGRDTQY
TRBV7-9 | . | ASSPRDYSYEQY
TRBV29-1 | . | SVGILAAGTGELF
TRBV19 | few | ASQRLGSNSPLH
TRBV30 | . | AWSVRRGGEKLF
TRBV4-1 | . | ASSQVELETQY
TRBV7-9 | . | ASSLEGRSTDTQY
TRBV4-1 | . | ASSPGQGSTDTQY
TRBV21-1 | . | ASPRWEGGRTDTQY
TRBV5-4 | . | ASSSRQGLQNIQY
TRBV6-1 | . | ASADSWTGYGYT
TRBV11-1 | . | ASSLVGTGYGYT